This note documents a single T cell receptor (beta chain) sequence. TCRdb redid the calling of the 5' RACE reads with MiXCR, one entry per CDR3 protein. The sample has 200,000 or so distinct CDR3 sequences, roughly 15% seen once. This sample is drawn from a study of identical twins. V dropped 5 bases and J dropped 5; count of bases not matched to a gene: 6. Germline loops: CDR1 SEHNR, CDR2 FQNEAQ (reference sequence). This CDR3 has 16 residues. In addition, the sample was reused for a study of T cells expressing NK-cell markers.

This sequence was found in a young woman in good health. V is TRBV7-9 and J is TRBJ2-1; 13 bases are a match to TRBD2. Sequencing input: CD8+ T cells sorted from blood. The CDR3 DNA is TGTGCCAGCAGCCCCCTGGGGACTAGCGGGAACAATGAGCAGTTCTTC. Translating gives CASSPLGTSGNNEQFF.